These 3 T cell receptor beta chains were sequenced from one sample in a study of T-cell reconstitution after alpha-beta-depleted transplantation in children. TCRbeta library construction was performed incorporating unique molecular identifiers. TCRdb passed the PCR reads through MiXCR, listing each CDR3 protein once. This table holds approximately 500,000 distinct CDR3 sequences, roughly a quarter found once. Sequencing used PBMCs, obtained before TCRalphabeta/CD19-depleted stem cell transplant. The source of these receptors is a boy under three years old with Wiskott-Aldrich syndrome, due to receive a stem cell transplant.

The chain recombines TRBV6-1 with TRBJ1-5; TRBD1 matches at 8 bases. The J segment lost 4 bases and the V segment lost 6 bases, leaving 8 bases of the junction unmatched. There are 15 residues in the CDR3. Germline V lookup: CDR1 MNHNS, CDR2 SASEGT. CDR3 nucleotides: TGTGCCAGCAGAGCCGACAGGGGCCATAATCAGCCCCAGCATTTT. It yields the protein CASRADRGHNQPQHF.

This clonotype was counted a few times. The chain links TRBV11-2 to TRBJ2-2, with TRBD2 matching over 8 bases. V lost 1 base, J lost 4 bases, and 17 bases stayed unmatched. From germline, CDR1 is SGHAT and CDR2 FQNNGV. The CDR3 contains 20 residues. The CDR3 here is CASSLVRGGSGIRGTGELFF. In nucleotides, the CDR3 is TGTGCCAGCAGCTTAGTCAGGGGAGGTAGCGGGATCCGGGGCACCGGGGAGCTGTTTTTT.

The J gene is TRBJ2-5, the V gene TRBV5-6, with 11 nucleotides matching TRBD2. The CDR3 contains 16 residues. V shed 5 bases and J 0 bases; nucleotides not matched to a gene: 6. Germline V lookup: CDR1 SGHDT, CDR2 YYEEEE. The CDR3 sequence: CASSYEGLADQETQYF. In DNA, the CDR3 is TGTGCCAGCAGTTACGAGGGACTAGCGGACCAAGAGACCCAGTACTTC.